This T cell receptor beta chain was captured by sequencing in a study of T cell repertoires in ileal Crohn's disease. This table comes from immunoSEQ multiplex PCR, and its TCRdb copy is limited to in-frame clones, with some not included. The sample lists about 17,000 clones, about three quarters occurring once. CDR1 is MNHEY and CDR2 is SVGAGI in the germline V gene. This CDR3 is 15 amino acids long. J gave up 10 bases and V 0 bases, and 8 bases lay outside the gene matches. The sample's time point: inflamed ileum from the surgical specimen. The specimen sequenced was ileal tissue. The rearrangement uses TRBV6-5 and TRBJ2-1; 8 bases fit TRBD2. The receptor comes from an adult with Crohn's disease. The DNA for the CDR3 is TGTGCCAGCAGTTACTCCCGGGGGGGCATGGAAGAGCAGTTCTTC. As protein: CASSYSRGGMEEQFF.